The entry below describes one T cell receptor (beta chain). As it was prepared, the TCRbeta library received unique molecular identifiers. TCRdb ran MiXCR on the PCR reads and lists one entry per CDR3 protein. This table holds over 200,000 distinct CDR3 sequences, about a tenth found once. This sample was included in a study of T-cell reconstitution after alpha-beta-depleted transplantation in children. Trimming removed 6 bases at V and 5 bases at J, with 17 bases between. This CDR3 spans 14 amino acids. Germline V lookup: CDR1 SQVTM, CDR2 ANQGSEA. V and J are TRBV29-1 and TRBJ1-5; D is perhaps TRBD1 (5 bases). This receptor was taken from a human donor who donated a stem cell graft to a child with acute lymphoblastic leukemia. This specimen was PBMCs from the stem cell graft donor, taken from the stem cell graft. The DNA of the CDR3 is TGCAGCGTCTCTCGGGGGTCGGGCGATCAGCCCCAGCATTTT. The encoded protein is CSVSRGSGDQPQHF.